These 9 T cell receptor beta chains originate from one sample sequenced in a study of Tregs in tolerant kidney transplant recipients. Repertoires were generated with immunoSEQ multiplex PCR, while TCRdb's copy carries only in-frame clones and drops some. The sample has roughly 30,000 clones. Sequences were derived from CD8+ T cells from blood, sampled before the transplant. The receptors were gathered from a human donor who received a combined kidney and bone marrow transplant.

Remarks on this clone: The read ends 3 residues before the CDR3 terminus; that terminus is restored from the germline J gene. This chain joins TRBV16 and TRBJ1-4; 7 bases are a match to TRBD1. Germline V CDR1 and CDR2: KGHSY, FQNENV. The CDR3 is 15 amino acids. V was pared by 2 bases and J by 10 bases, with 10 bases of the junction left unmatched. Partial CDR3 DNA: TGTGCCAGCAGCCAACCCGACAGGGCGTTAAGAAAA. Translated, it gives CASSQPDRALRK. The whole CDR3 is CASSQPDRALRKLFF.

As for this clone: The CDR3 end falls 3 residues outside the read, so it is completed with the germline J gene. J is TRBJ2-1 and V is TRBV29-1, with 8 bases identical to TRBD2. Germline V gene lookup returns CDR1 SQVTM and CDR2 ANQGSEA. This CDR3 comprises 13 residues. The J segment lost 5 bases and the V segment lost 8 bases, leaving 8 bases of the junction unmatched. CDR3 sequence: CSYRGRPDNEQFF. The CDR3 bases that were read are TGCAGCTACCGCGGGAGGCCGGACAATGAG.

The CDR3 loop is CSARDPPPPGTQYF. Incomplete CDR3 DNA: TGCAGTGCTAGAGACCCTCCCCCACCCGGGACC. This chain connects TRBV20-1 to TRBJ2-5; unclear D gene. Sequencing ends 3 residues short of the CDR3 end; the germline J gene provides the rest. Per germline, CDR1 DFQATT and CDR2 SNEGSKA (reference sequence). V was trimmed by 0 bases and J by 7 bases, leaving 15 bases between them. This CDR3 region has 14 residues.

A word on this clone: The sequenced fragment ends 3 residues before the CDR3 boundary, so the rest is inferred from the germline J gene. The chain carries TRBV18 and TRBJ2-1; D is possibly TRBD2 (6 bases). This CDR3 is 14 amino acids long. V lost 4 bases and J 8 bases, leaving 15 bases between the germline ends. Germline CDR1 is KGHSH and CDR2 is LQKENI. The DNA read from the CDR3 is TGTGCCAGCTCACTCGCCCCGGGGGTACATGAG. The encoded protein is CASSLAPGVHE. The entire CDR3 reads CASSLAPGVHEQFF.

Turning to this clone: The CDR3 end is not reached by the read, which stops 3 residues before it; the germline J gene fills it in. This chain uses TRBV7-9 with TRBJ2-7; no clear D. Germline-derived CDR1 and CDR2 are SEHNR and FQNEAQ (reference sequence). The CDR3 covers 15 residues. Deletions cut 5 bases from V and 0 bases from J, with 14 bases between. The part of the CDR3 DNA that was read is TGTGCCAGCAGCACTCTTATTACGAGCTCCTACGAG. Amino acid sequence: CASSTLITSSYE. The entire CDR3 sequence reads CASSTLITSSYEQYF.

A word on this clone: The CDR3 end is not reached by the read, which stops 3 residues before it; the germline J gene fills it in. The rearrangement links TRBV18 to TRBJ2-7; TRBD2 is a possible D gene (5 bases). The V and J ends lost 0 bases and 0 bases respectively, with 6 bases between them. Per the germline V gene, CDR1 is KGHSH and CDR2 is LQKENI. The CDR3 runs 14 residues. CDR3 sequence: CASSPPDYSYEQYF. CDR3 bases read: TGTGCCAGCTCACCACCCGACTACTCCTACGAG. Full variable domain (rest looked up from reference TRBV18 and TRBJ2-7): NAGVMQNPRHLVRRRGQEARLRCSPMKGHSHVYWYRQLPEEGLKFMVYLQKENIIDESGMPKERFSAEFPKEGPSILRIQQVVRGDSAAYFCASSPPDYSYEQYFGPGTRLTVT.

About this clone: The CDR3 end falls 3 residues outside the read, so it is completed with the germline J gene. The chain combines TRBV18 with TRBJ1-2; weak D call: TRBD1 (5 bases). V was trimmed by 2 bases and J by 3 bases, leaving 16 bases between them. The germline V gene encodes CDR1 KGHSH and CDR2 LQKENI. This CDR3 is 16 amino acids long. The CDR3 reads CASSPYGGSDDYGYTF. The CDR3 bases that were read are TGTGCCAGCTCACCATACGGGGGGTCAGACGACTATGGC. The full variable domain, rest sourced from reference TRBV18 and TRBJ1-2, is NAGVMQNPRHLVRRRGQEARLRCSPMKGHSHVYWYRQLPEEGLKFMVYLQKENIIDESGMPKERFSAEFPKEGPSILRIQQVVRGDSAAYFCASSPYGGSDDYGYTFGSGTRLTVV.

Remarks on this clone: The read ends 3 residues shy of where the CDR3 ends; the end is completed using the germline J gene. The chain uses TRBV7-9 and TRBJ2-1, with D perhaps matching TRBD2 (5 bases). The CDR3 covers 11 residues. Trimming shortened V by 7 bases and J by 8 bases, and 9 bases separated the two germline ends. The germline gives CDR1 SEHNR, CDR2 FQNEAQ (reference sequence). CDR3: CASKYSDEQFF. The part of the CDR3 DNA that was read is TGTGCCAGCAAATATAGCGATGAG.

Details on this clone: The read ends 3 residues shy of where the CDR3 ends; the end is completed using the germline J gene. This sequence joins TRBV7-9 and TRBJ2-7; TRBD2 matches 8 bases. Trimming at V came to 5 bases and at J to 6 bases, leaving 9 bases not matched to a gene. The CDR3 contains 14 residues. From germline, CDR1 is SEHNR and CDR2 FQNEAQ (reference sequence). The CDR3: CASSLSGSGPEQYF. CDR3 bases read: TGTGCCAGCAGCCTCAGCGGGAGTGGGCCCGAG.